These T cell receptor beta chains were read from a single sample in a study of OX40 agonist ivuxolimab in advanced cancers. Sequenced by immunoSEQ multiplex PCR; TCRdb stores in-frame clones only, minus some. The data hold over 40,000 clones, with approximately 81% observed a single time. The source was CD4+ or CD8+ T cells sorted from blood, collected in a trial of the OX40 agonist ivuxolimab. The receptors derive from an adult with an advanced solid tumor such as melanoma, head and neck, liver or kidney cancer. Each CDR3 is given with its conserved first and last residue. Fields, in order: J gene, clone size, V gene, D gene, CDR3 protein, CDR3 DNA. The D gene is left open where the match is weak. Some rows mark clone size as missing; the rest say once, few, many or name a class of expanded clone.

TRBJ1-1 . TRBV19 . CASSIDAGPNTEAFF TGTGCCAGTAGTATAGACGCGGGACCGAACACTGAAGCTTTCTTT
TRBJ1-2 . TRBV18 TRBD1 CASSPPLGGGRDGYTF TGTGCCAGCTCACCACCGTTGGGAGGGGGCCGGGATGGCTACACCTTC
TRBJ2-1 . TRBV9 TRBD1 CASSVQSWAIGLSRGSEQFF TGTGCCAGCAGCGTCCAAAGTTGGGCCATCGGGCTTAGCAGGGGGAGTGAGCAGTTCTTC
TRBJ2-7 once TRBV6-1 TRBD2 CASRKISGSIGEQYF TGTGCCAGCAGGAAGATTAGCGGGAGTATAGGCGAGCAGTACTTC
TRBJ2-3 . TRBV7-9 . CASSLGATTDTQYF TGTGCCAGCAGCTTAGGAGCTACCACAGATACGCAGTATTTT
TRBJ2-1 . TRBV2 . CASSSTDSYNEQFF TGTGCCAGCAGCTCTACCGACTCCTACAATGAGCAGTTCTTC
TRBJ2-3 few TRBV7-9 TRBD2 CASSLKVRLAGVRDTQYF TGTGCCAGCAGCTTAAAGGTGCGTCTAGCGGGGGTCAGAGATACGCAGTATTTT
TRBJ1-5 . TRBV6-1 . CASTPSGGNSQPQHF TGTGCCAGCACCCCCTCTGGAGGGAACAGCCAGCCCCAGCATTTT
TRBJ1-1 . TRBV18 . CASSPQGTEAFF TGTGCCAGCTCGCCGCAGGGCACTGAAGCTTTCTTT
TRBJ2-5 . TRBV28 . CASSLGRQETQYF TGTGCCAGCAGTCTGGGAAGACAAGAGACCCAGTACTTC
TRBJ2-1 . TRBV2 . CASSRGRFTTHNEQFF TGTGCCAGCAGTAGGGGACGTTTTACAACCCACAATGAGCAGTTCTTC
TRBJ1-2 . TRBV19 . CASRTGSHYGYTF TGTGCCAGTAGAACGGGTTCCCACTATGGCTACACCTTC
TRBJ2-5 . TRBV5-1 . CASSWNSGETQYF TGCGCCAGCAGCTGGAACTCGGGCGAGACCCAGTACTTC
TRBJ2-7 once TRBV10-3 TRBD2 CAISERASGMGEQYF TGTGCCATCAGTGAGCGGGCTAGCGGGATGGGCGAGCAGTACTTC
TRBJ1-1 . TRBV11-3 . CASSYDSMNTEAFF TGTGCCAGCAGCTACGACAGCATGAACACTGAAGCTTTCTTT
TRBJ2-1 . TRBV7-8 . CASSLVVGGQYNEQFF TGTGCCAGCAGCTTAGTAGTGGGAGGCCAATACAATGAGCAGTTCTTC